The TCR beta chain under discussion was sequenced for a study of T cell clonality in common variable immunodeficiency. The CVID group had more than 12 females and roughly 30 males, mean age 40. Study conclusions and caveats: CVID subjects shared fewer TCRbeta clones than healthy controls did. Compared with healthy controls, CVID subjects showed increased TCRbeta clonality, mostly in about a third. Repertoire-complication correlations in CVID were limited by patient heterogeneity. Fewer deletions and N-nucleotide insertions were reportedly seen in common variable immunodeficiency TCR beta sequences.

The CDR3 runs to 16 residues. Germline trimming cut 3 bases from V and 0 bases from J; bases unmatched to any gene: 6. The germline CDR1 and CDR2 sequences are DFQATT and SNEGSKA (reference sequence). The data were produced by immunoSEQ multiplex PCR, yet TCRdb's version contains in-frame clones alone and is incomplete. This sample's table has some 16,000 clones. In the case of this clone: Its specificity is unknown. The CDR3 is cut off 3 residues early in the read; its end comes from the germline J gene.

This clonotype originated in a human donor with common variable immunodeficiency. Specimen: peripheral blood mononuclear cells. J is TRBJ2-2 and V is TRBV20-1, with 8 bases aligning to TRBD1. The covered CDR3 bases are TGCAGTGCTAGCGGACAGGGCAAAGCGAACACCGGGGAG. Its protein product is CSASGQGKANTGE. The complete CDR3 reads CSASGQGKANTGELFF.